The TCR beta chain under discussion was sequenced for a study of OX40 agonist ivuxolimab in advanced cancers. Study in general: The study treated patients with ivuxolimab, an agonistic anti-OX40 (CD134) antibody. Ivuxolimab doses were 0.01, 0.1, 0.3, 1.5, 3 or 10 mg/kg every 2 weeks. General study results and limits: The CD4+ and CD8+ T cells in the blood had expanded clonally by week 6 at 0.1 to 3.0 mg/kg. Low normalized T-cell clonal expansion was also seen in some nonresponders.

This table comes from immunoSEQ multiplex PCR, and its TCRdb copy is limited to in-frame clones, with some not included. This sample has tens of thousands of clones, with 70% to 90% found just once. The V gene lost 9 bases and the J gene lost 3 bases, with 12 bases spanning the gap. CDR3 size: 13 residues. The germline CDR1 and CDR2 sequences are MNHNS and SASEGT. As to this clone: The antigen is undetermined.

The chain uses TRBV6-1 and TRBJ2-1; the D is unclear. The origin of this receptor is an adult with an advanced solid tumor such as melanoma, head and neck, liver or kidney cancer. Sequenced here: CD4+ or CD8+ T cells sorted from blood, sampled in a trial of the OX40 agonist ivuxolimab. The CDR3 loop reads CASTLDGYNEQFF. DNA of the CDR3: TGTGCCAGTACCCTGGACGGCTACAATGAGCAGTTCTTC.